Shown below are 12 T cell receptor beta chains from a single sample sequenced in a study of blood T cell repertoires in COVID-19 (TCRdb year 2020). Preparation of the library involved the immunoSEQ multiplex PCR assay. This immuneACCESS table, as held by TCRdb, lists in-frame sequences with V and J called but not all clones. Of the missing ones, under half trace to an unresolved V gene in checked studies; the others have no known cause. The sample table shows tens of thousands of clones, and 87% are seen once. Over 6.5% of the sample is held by the ten biggest clonotypes. Material: peripheral blood. Every receptor here comes from a man in his 60s with acute or convalescent COVID-19.

The rearrangement joins TRBV7-9 to TRBJ2-3; 8 bases line up with TRBD2. Germline assignment: CDR1 SEHNR and CDR2 FQNEAQ (reference sequence). The trim removed 5 bases at V and 0 bases at J, leaving 7 bases unmatched. The length of the CDR3 is 16 residues. CDR3 protein: CASSLGGGTSTDTQYF. Here the CDR3 DNA reads TGTGCCAGCAGCCTCGGGGGGGGTACTAGCACAGATACGCAGTATTTT. The full variable domain, its missing parts supplied by reference TRBV7-9 and TRBJ2-3, is DTGVSQNPRHKITKRGQNVTFRCDPISEHNRLYWYRQTLGQGPEFLTYFQNEAQLEKSRLLSDRFSAERPKGSFSTLEIQRTEQGDSAMYLCASSLGGGTSTDTQYFGPGTRLTVL.

The gene calls are TRBV27 and TRBJ1-2, with D perhaps TRBD1 (6 bases). V gave up 5 bases and J gave up 2 bases, with 15 bases separating them. Germline lookup yields CDR1 MNHEY and CDR2 SMNVEV (reference sequence). This CDR3 is built from 15 residues. This CDR3 is CASSPFDRPNYGYTF. CDR3 nucleotides: TGTGCCAGCAGTCCGTTCGACAGGCCCAACTATGGCTACACCTTC.

The chain combines TRBV6-5 with TRBJ1-1; weak D call: TRBD1 (5 bases). Trimming removed 8 bases at V and 7 bases at J, with 17 bases between. The CDR3 is 13 residues long. The germline V gene has CDR1 MNHEY and CDR2 SVGAGI. The CDR3 sequence: CASFLAVGLEAFF. In DNA, the CDR3 is TGTGCCAGCTTTCTTGCGGTGGGACTTGAAGCTTTCTTT.

This clone has a single count. V is TRBV5-4 and J is TRBJ1-1; maybe TRBD1 (6 bases). The CDR3 length is 14 residues. Trimming took off 4 bases at V and 5 bases at J, with 15 bases between the two ends. Germline V lookup: CDR1 SGHNT, CDR2 YYREEE (reference sequence). In nucleotides, the CDR3 is TGTGCCAGCAGCCCGGGGGCGGGGGGGACTGAAGCTTTCTTT. Translating gives CASSPGAGGTEAFF.

The CDR3 DNA follows: TGTGCCAGCAGCCGGGGGGCTGGGGCCAACGTCCTGACTTTC. Protein product: CASSRGAGANVLTF. The chain employs TRBV3-1 (or the pseudogene TRBV3-2) and TRBJ2-6; TRBD2 might be the D (6 bases). This CDR3 contains 14 residues. Germline V gene data show CDR1 as LGHDT and CDR2 as YNNKEL (reference sequence). Trimming stripped 4 bases from V and 2 bases from J, with 6 bases between.

The V gene is TRBV21-1, the J gene TRBJ2-4; the table names TRBD1, a call not compared with the DNA. TRBV21-1 is a pseudogene locus. The CDR3 extends over 14 amino acids. The CDR3: CASSKGLAKNIQYF. The CDR3 coding sequence is TGTGCCAGCAGCAAAGGGCTAGCCAAAAACATTCAGTACTTC.

The chain links TRBV6-5 to TRBJ1-2; 7 bases fit TRBD1. J was trimmed by 8 bases and V by 4 bases; bases with no gene match: 7. There are 13 residues in the CDR3. The germline V gene has CDR1 MNHEY and CDR2 SVGAGI. DNA for the CDR3: TGTGCCAGCAGTTTCGACAGGGAAAGAGGCTACACCTTC. It specifies CASSFDRERGYTF.

This clone showed up just once. The V gene is TRBV5-7, the J gene TRBJ1-3, with D maybe TRBD1 (5 bases). TRBV5-7 is recorded as an ORF, its role being uncertain. Trimming removed 0 bases at V and 0 bases at J, with 10 bases between. CDR3 length equals 16 residues. Here the CDR3 DNA reads TGTGCCAGCAGCTTGGATGGGGGGAGCTCTGGAAACACCATATATTTT. This encodes CASSLDGGSSGNTIYF.

V is TRBV27 and J is TRBJ1-4, with 7 bases matching TRBD1. Germline lookup yields CDR1 MNHEY and CDR2 SMNVEV (reference sequence). V shed 6 bases and J 0 bases; nucleotides not matched to a gene: 4. This CDR3 contains 15 residues. The CDR3 sequence is CASRYGQATNEKLFF. CDR3 sequence (DNA): TGTGCCAGCAGATATGGACAGGCAACTAATGAAAAACTGTTTTTT. Supplemented by reference TRBV27 and TRBJ1-4, the full variable domain reads EAQVTQNPRYLITVTGKKLTVTCSQNMNHEYMSWYRQDPGLGLRQIYYSMNVEVTDKGDVPEGYKVSRKEKRNFPLILESPSPNQTSLYFCASRYGQATNEKLFFGSGTQLSVL.

The genes are TRBV2 and TRBJ1-1; 7 bases are a match to TRBD1. In germline, CDR1 is SNHLY, CDR2 FYNNEI. Trimming at V came to 8 bases and at J to 0 bases, leaving 9 bases not matched to a gene. CDR3 size: 15 residues. CDR3 amino acids: CASYSPGTVNTEAFF. The CDR3 DNA sequence: TGTGCCAGCTACTCTCCCGGGACAGTGAACACTGAAGCTTTCTTT. Full variable domain (missing parts from reference TRBV2 and TRBJ1-1): EPEVTQTPSHQVTQMGQEVILRCVPISNHLYFYWYRQILGQKVEFLVSFYNNEISEKSEIFDDQFSVERPDGSNFTLKIRSTKLEDSAMYFCASYSPGTVNTEAFFGQGTRLTVV.

V usage is TRBV19 and J usage is TRBJ1-1; TRBD1 aligns across 7 bases. Germline V CDR1 and CDR2: LNHDA, SQIVND (reference sequence). The CDR3 is made up of 14 amino acids. Trimming cost V 3 bases and J 5 bases; bases outside gene matches: 6. Here the CDR3 DNA reads TGTGCCAGTAGTATTTTTAGGGGGCGGACTGAAGCTTTCTTT. Protein: CASSIFRGRTEAFF.

This clone occurred a few times. This chain links TRBV7-2 with TRBJ1-2; 8 bases agree with TRBD1. Germline trimming cut 5 bases from V and 3 bases from J; bases unmatched to any gene: 2. Germline V gives CDR1 SGHTA, CDR2 FQGNSA. This CDR3 comprises 13 residues. CDR3 bases: TGTGCCAGCAGCCCGGGACAGGACTATGGCTACACCTTC. Translated: CASSPGQDYGYTF.